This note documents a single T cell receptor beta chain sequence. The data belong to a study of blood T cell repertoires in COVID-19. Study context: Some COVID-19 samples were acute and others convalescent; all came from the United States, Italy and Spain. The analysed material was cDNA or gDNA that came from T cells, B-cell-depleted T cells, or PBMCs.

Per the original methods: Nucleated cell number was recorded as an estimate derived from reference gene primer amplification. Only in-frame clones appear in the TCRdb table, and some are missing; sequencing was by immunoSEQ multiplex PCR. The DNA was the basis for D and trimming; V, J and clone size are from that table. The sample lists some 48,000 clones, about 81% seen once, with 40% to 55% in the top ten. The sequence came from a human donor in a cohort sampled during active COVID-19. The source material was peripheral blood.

The CDR3 is CASSEDDYGYTF. The DNA of the CDR3 is TGCGCCAGCAGCGAGGATGACTATGGCTACACCTTC. The chain combines TRBV5-1 with TRBJ1-2; D uncertain. V was clipped by 4 bases and J by 3 bases, with 7 bases between them. The CDR3 is made up of 12 amino acids. Germline V gene lookup returns CDR1 SGHRS and CDR2 YFSETQ.